These 8 T cell receptor beta chains came from one sample sequenced in a study of response to subunit inactivated influenza vaccine. A single record per CDR3 protein comes from TCRdb applying MiXCR to the RT-PCR reads. This table holds around 570,000 distinct CDR3 sequences, over 9% found once. This sample was shared with a second study, whose subject was T cells expressing NK-cell markers. That paper notes: With UMIs, 5'RACE template switching was used to make TCR beta cDNA.

The sample consisted of PBMCs from blood, taken on the day of vaccination. These receptors originate from a man in his forties or fifties who received an inactivated influenza vaccine.

This rearrangement joins TRBV5-1 to TRBJ2-5, with D possibly called TRBD1 or TRBD2 (5 bases each). The V gene lost 0 bases and the J gene lost 5 bases, with 11 bases spanning the gap. CDR1 SGHRS and CDR2 YFSETQ come from the germline V gene. CDR3 length equals 14 residues. As DNA, the CDR3 is TGCGCCAGCAGCTTGGGGAAGGGGAGTGAGACCCAGTACTTC. This encodes CASSLGKGSETQYF.

The V and J genes are TRBV7-2 and TRBJ2-7; weak D call: TRBD2 (5 bases). Germline V lookup: CDR1 SGHTA, CDR2 FQGNSA. There are 14 residues in the CDR3. The V gene lost 5 bases and the J gene lost 2 bases, with 13 bases spanning the gap. CDR3 coding DNA: TGTGCCAGCAGCATGAGCGGCTGGCCCTACGAGCAGTACTTC. This translates into CASSMSGWPYEQYF.

This chain uses TRBV20-1 with TRBJ2-7, with D possibly being TRBD2 (5 bases). Germline V gene sequence: CDR1 DFQATT, CDR2 SNEGSKA (reference sequence). CDR3 length: 12 amino acids. Trimming shortened V by 6 bases and J by 6 bases, and 15 bases separated the two germline ends. CDR3 sequence reads: CSAPVSAVEQYF. The CDR3 nucleotides read TGCAGTGCACCTGTCTCAGCGGTCGAGCAGTACTTC.

Only a few counts were recorded for this clonotype. The rearrangement uses TRBV5-1 and TRBJ2-7, with 9 bases matching TRBD1. This CDR3 region has 20 residues. With 4 bases clipped from V and 0 bases from J, the junction kept 20 bases outside the gene matches. Germline V gene sequence: CDR1 SGHRS, CDR2 YFSETQ. CDR3 nucleotide sequence: TGCGCCAGCAGCCCATGGTTGGCGGGACAGGGAGTTAGGGGCTCCTACGAGCAGTACTTC. Its protein product is CASSPWLAGQGVRGSYEQYF.

This sequence joins TRBV7-2 and TRBJ2-7; the match to TRBD1 covers 7 bases. V was clipped by 2 bases and J by 0 bases; unmatched bases: 4. The CDR3 loop spans 15 amino acids. CDR1 is SGHTA and CDR2 is FQGNSA in the germline V gene. The CDR3 DNA is TGTGCCAGCAGCTTACTGACAGGGAACTCCTACGAGCAGTACTTC. Translating gives CASSLLTGNSYEQYF.

The genes are TRBV6-1 and TRBJ2-7; D is perhaps TRBD1 (5 bases). Trimming removed 2 bases at V and 0 bases at J, with 20 bases between. The CDR3 is 18 residues long. Germline V gives CDR1 MNHNS, CDR2 SASEGT. CDR3 region: CASSERLMAGRISYEQYF. CDR3 DNA sequence: TGTGCCAGCAGTGAAAGACTTATGGCAGGGCGGATCTCCTACGAGCAGTACTTC.

This clonotype came up a few times. The chain uses TRBV12-3 or TRBV12-4 and TRBJ1-5; D perhaps matches TRBD1 (6 bases). The V and J ends lost 7 bases and 9 bases respectively, with 13 bases between them. The CDR3 extends over 12 amino acids. The CDR3 here is CASTLGGGPQHF. For the CDR3, the DNA is TGTGCCAGCACCTTAGGGGGGGGGCCCCAGCATTTT.

This clonotype was found many times. The chain recombines TRBV29-1 with TRBJ2-7; TRBD1 matches at 9 bases. V lost 7 bases to trimming and J lost 2 bases; unmatched junction nucleotides: 3. The length of the CDR3 is 12 residues. Germline V gene lookup returns CDR1 SQVTM and CDR2 ANQGSEA. The CDR3 DNA reads as TGCAGCGCCCGGACAGGGGCCTACGAGCAGTACTTC. This encodes CSARTGAYEQYF.